The 15 T cell receptor beta chains below come from one sample, sequenced in a study of identical twins (dated by TCRdb to the mid-2010s). Library creation used 5' RACE. Reads for this sample came from an Illumina HiSeq 2000. TCRdb applied fastp at Q25 and MiXCR to the public reads, then kept only in-frame beta chains. Rows matching on CDR3 protein sequence are summarized as one entry with the most common DNA and genes. The sample data list 200,000 or so distinct CDR3 sequences, and about 16% of these were observed just once. The top ten constitute 35% to 50% of the sample. A further study also used this sample, focusing on T cells expressing NK-cell markers.

The sample was CD8+ T cells sorted from blood. These receptors were obtained from a woman between 18 and 30 years old in good health.

This clonotype was seen at least ten times. V usage is TRBV9 and J usage is TRBJ1-5; no firm D call. The CDR3 sequence is 10 residues long. Between the trimmed V and J ends, which lost 7 bases and 5 bases, there was a span of 4 bases. Looked up from germline, CDR1 is SGDLS and CDR2 is YYNGEE. The CDR3 nucleotides read TGTGCCAGCGGGGATCAGCCCCAGCATTTT. Its translation: CASGDQPQHF.

This clonotype was seen more than once but under ten times. The chain is built from TRBV27 and TRBJ2-6; no reliable D call. Trimming cost V 7 bases and J 0 bases, with 4 bases left between them. Germline loops: CDR1 MNHEY, CDR2 SMNVEV (reference sequence). The CDR3 contains 13 residues. CDR3 bases: TGTGCCAGCACCTTCTCTGGGGCCAACGTCCTGACTTTC. Its protein is CASTFSGANVLTF.

The chain joins TRBV9 to TRBJ2-2, with D perhaps assigned TRBD1 or TRBD2 (5 bases each). Trimming left V 3 bases short and J 5 bases short, with 14 bases between. Germline V gives CDR1 SGDLS, CDR2 YYNGEE. The CDR3 loop spans 15 amino acids. CDR3 protein: CASSARDLGTGELFF. The CDR3, as DNA: TGTGCCAGCAGCGCCCGGGACCTCGGGACCGGGGAGCTGTTTTTT.

This clonotype was picked up a small number of times. This sequence joins TRBV11-2 and TRBJ2-1; 10 bases align to TRBD1. Losses at the gene ends were 2 bases for V and 10 bases for J; bases not matched to a gene: 8. The CDR3 length is 15 residues. CDR1 is SGHAT, CDR2 FQNNGV, per germline. CDR3 in DNA: TGTGCCAGCAGCTTATACGTGACAGGGGGCGGCGAGCAGTTCTTC. Translated, it gives CASSLYVTGGGEQFF.

This clonotype was observed a handful of times. The chain employs TRBV3-1 and TRBJ1-1; no reliable D call. Trimming removed 0 bases from V and 3 bases from J, with 8 bases in between. The CDR3 extends over 14 amino acids. CDR1 and CDR2 from the germline V gene are LGHDT and YNNKEL (reference sequence). CDR3 sequence: CASSQEATYTEAFF. The CDR3 nucleotides are TGTGCCAGCAGCCAAGAGGCGACCTACACTGAAGCTTTCTTT.

The table lists this clonotype with a few counts. This chain uses TRBV27 with TRBJ1-1, with unresolved D. This CDR3 spans 13 amino acids. Germline CDR1 is MNHEY and CDR2 is SMNVEV (reference sequence). V was shortened by 3 bases and J by 0 bases, with 5 bases between the two germline ends. Here the CDR3 reads CASSFQVNTEAFF. Written as DNA, the CDR3 is TGTGCCAGCAGTTTTCAGGTGAACACTGAAGCTTTCTTT.

This clonotype was detected many times. This rearrangement joins TRBV5-1 to TRBJ2-7; D unresolved. V was shortened by 0 bases and J by 3 bases, with 13 bases between the two germline ends. This CDR3 comprises 15 residues. Germline V gene lookup returns CDR1 SGHRS and CDR2 YFSETQ. This CDR3 is CASSLDWGLSYEQYF. The CDR3 DNA is TGCGCCAGCAGCTTGGATTGGGGTTTAAGCTACGAGCAGTACTTC.

A word on this clonotype: One end of the junction does not line up with germline, which may come from a read error. This chain links TRBV5-1 with TRBJ2-2; D is uncertain. Germline loops: CDR1 SGHRS, CDR2 YFSETQ. This CDR3 is 12 amino acids long. CDR3 in DNA: TGCGTCAGCAGCTTGGCTTACCGGGAGCTGTTTTTT. Translated: CVSSLAYRELFF.

The chain recombines TRBV11-3 with TRBJ2-1; D unresolved. The CDR3 consists of 12 residues. Looked up from germline, CDR1 is SGHNT and CDR2 is YENEEA. V lost 1 base and J lost 8, with 6 bases in between. The CDR3 loop is CASSLGAYEQFF. CDR3 nucleotides: TGTGCCAGCAGCTTAGGGGCGTATGAGCAGTTCTTC.

The CDR3 DNA sequence: TGCGCCAGCGGTTTAGGAGGCACCGGGGAGCTGTTTTTT. Amino acids: CASGLGGTGELFF. The chain couples TRBV5-1 to TRBJ2-2; a weak D match, TRBD2 (5 bases). CDR3 length equals 13 residues. V was trimmed by 7 bases and J by 4 bases, leaving 11 bases between them. The germline V gene encodes CDR1 SGHRS and CDR2 YFSETQ.

In its sample, this clonotype was seen a few times. The chain recombines TRBV5-6 with TRBJ1-2; D gene uncertain. CDR3 size: 15 residues. Deletions cut 0 bases from V and 2 bases from J, with 11 bases between. Looked up from germline, CDR1 is SGHDT and CDR2 is YYEEEE. CDR3 sequence: CASSLASTANYGYTF. The CDR3 DNA is TGTGCCAGCAGCTTGGCCTCGACGGCCAACTATGGCTACACCTTC.

This clonotype was counted between two and nine times. The rearrangement uses TRBV6-1 and TRBJ2-1; 12 bases fit TRBD2. Looked up from germline, CDR1 is MNHNS and CDR2 is SASEGT. The CDR3 is 16 residues long. V dropped 5 bases and J dropped 5; count of bases not matched to a gene: 7. The CDR3 DNA follows: TGTGCCAGCAGTACCCTAGCGGGAGGGGTAAACAATGAGCAGTTCTTC. Protein: CASSTLAGGVNNEQFF.

This clonotype was detected only a few times. The chain recombines TRBV15 with TRBJ1-4; 9 nucleotides align to TRBD1. The J segment lost 6 bases and the V segment lost 3 bases, leaving 5 bases of the junction unmatched. This CDR3 has 15 amino acids. The germline gives CDR1 LNHNV, CDR2 YYDKDF (reference sequence). CDR3 sequence reads: CATSSPGQGDEKLFF. DNA for the CDR3: TGTGCCACCAGCAGCCCGGGACAGGGTGATGAAAAACTGTTTTTT. Based on the CDR3 plus reference TRBV15 and TRBJ1-4, the full variable domain is DAMVIQNPRYQVTQFGKPVTLSCSQTLNHNVMYWYQQKSSQAPKLLFHYYDKDFNNEADTPDNFQSRRPNTSFCFLDIRSPGLGDTAMYLCATSSPGQGDEKLFFGSGTQLSVL.

The chain carries TRBV13 and TRBJ2-2, with D possibly being TRBD1 (6 bases). Between the trimmed V and J ends, which lost 5 bases and 4 bases, there was a span of 8 bases. The CDR3 is made up of 13 amino acids. The germline V gene encodes CDR1 PRHDT and CDR2 FYEKMQ (reference sequence). DNA of the CDR3: TGTGCCAGCAGCAGAGGGGGCACCGGGGAGCTGTTTTTT. As protein: CASSRGGTGELFF. Combining the CDR3 with reference TRBV13 and TRBJ2-2 gives the whole variable domain AAGVIQSPRHLIKEKRETATLKCYPIPRHDTVYWYQQGPGQDPQFLISFYEKMQSDKGSIPDRFSAQQFSDYHSELNMSSLELGDSALYFCASSRGGTGELFFGEGSRLTVL.

This rearrangement joins TRBV12-3 or TRBV12-4 to TRBJ2-1, with D uncertain. The CDR3 is 12 amino acids. Trimming removed 3 bases from V and 8 bases from J, with 8 bases in between. Here the CDR3 reads CASSLGPDEQFF. The CDR3 bases are TGTGCCAGCAGTTTGGGCCCGGATGAGCAGTTCTTC.